A single sample gave rise to the 18 T cell receptor beta chains below, sequenced in a study of shared clonotypes between healthy human individuals. The repertoire was sequenced with immunoSEQ multiplex PCR; TCRdb's copy has only in-frame clones and lacks some. The data contain roughly 2,000,000 clones, over 85% of them seen just once; the ten biggest clones take up 0.9% to 1.5%. Naivety among CD8 cells was defined by CD45RO negativity and positive CCR7 selection, thereby excluding terminally differentiated effector memory CD45RA+ cells. Sequenced sample: naive CD8+ T cells sorted from blood. These TCRs come from a man between 18 and 35 years old in good health.

The CDR3 spells CASSPPSYTEAFF. As DNA, the CDR3 is TGTGCCAGCAGCCCCCCTTCCTACACTGAAGCTTTCTTT. This chain joins TRBV13 and TRBJ1-1; D gene ambiguous. Trimming took 5 bases from V and 3 from J, leaving 10 bases between them. From germline, CDR1 is PRHDT and CDR2 FYEKMQ (reference sequence). This CDR3 spans 13 amino acids.

This rearrangement joins TRBV11-2 to TRBJ2-1; the match to TRBD2 covers 11 bases. This CDR3 region has 16 residues. Trimming removed 4 bases from V and 8 bases from J; junction bases left unmatched: 10. Germline V lookup: CDR1 SGHAT, CDR2 FQNNGV. CDR3 sequence reads: CASSSLTSGKVDEQFF. CDR3 DNA sequence: TGTGCCAGCAGCTCTTTGACTAGCGGGAAAGTAGATGAGCAGTTCTTC.

This rearrangement joins TRBV6-6 to TRBJ2-7; unclear D gene. Germline V gene sequence: CDR1 MNHNY, CDR2 SVGAGI (reference sequence). This CDR3 is 13 amino acids long. Trimming cost V 7 bases and J 4 bases, with 14 bases left between them. The CDR3 loop is CASTNTPQYEQYF. In DNA, the CDR3 is TGTGCCAGCACGAATACGCCCCAATACGAGCAGTACTTC.

The chain uses TRBV29-1 and TRBJ2-3; 10 bases map to TRBD2. Trimming at V came to 4 bases and at J to 2 bases, leaving 18 bases not matched to a gene. CDR3 length: 19 amino acids. Germline CDR1 SQVTM, CDR2 ANQGSEA. Here the CDR3 DNA reads TGCAGCGTTGTTGGCGTTTGGCTAGCGGGAGTGGGATACACAGATACGCAGTATTTT. Protein product: CSVVGVWLAGVGYTDTQYF.

The V and J genes are TRBV11-2 and TRBJ2-1, with 8 bases identical to TRBD2. Trimming removed 7 bases from V and 4 bases from J; junction bases left unmatched: 9. CDR3 length: 15 residues. Germline assignment: CDR1 SGHAT and CDR2 FQNNGV. CDR3 coding DNA: TGTGCCAGCAACTCGGTACTAGCGGAGTACAATGAGCAGTTCTTC. It is translated as CASNSVLAEYNEQFF.

The rearrangement joins TRBV7-9 to TRBJ2-7; D is possibly TRBD2 (6 bases). The V end lost 5 bases, the J end lost 4 bases, and 18 bases lay between the germline ends. The germline V gene encodes CDR1 SEHNR and CDR2 FQNEAQ (reference sequence). The CDR3 contains 15 residues. The DNA for the CDR3 is TGTGCCAGCAGCCCCGGGGCGGGATCGGGTTACGAGCAGTACTTC. This translates into CASSPGAGSGYEQYF.

This chain links TRBV7-2 with TRBJ2-7, with D possibly being TRBD1 (5 bases). The CDR3 totals 14 residues. Between the trimmed V and J ends, which lost 2 bases and 2 bases, there was a span of 10 bases. CDR1 SGHTA and CDR2 FQGNSA come from the germline V gene. The CDR3 DNA reads TGTGCCAGCAGCTTATTTACAGGAACCTACGAGCAGTACTTC. This translates into CASSLFTGTYEQYF.

The J gene is TRBJ1-5, the V gene TRBV30, with 10 positions matching TRBD1. Germline CDR1 is GTSNPN and CDR2 is SVGIG (reference sequence). V was pared by 5 bases and J by 5 bases, with 3 bases of the junction left unmatched. CDR3 size: 13 residues. The CDR3 DNA is TGTGCCTGGGCTGGACAGGGGGATCAGCCCCAGCATTTT. Translating it yields CAWAGQGDQPQHF.

This chain uses TRBV19 with TRBJ1-1; a weak D match, TRBD1 (5 bases). Trimming removed 5 bases at V and 0 bases at J, with 10 bases between. This CDR3 has 14 residues. The germline gives CDR1 LNHDA, CDR2 SQIVND (reference sequence). The CDR3, as DNA: TGTGCCAGTAGTGGGGACGGCTTGAACACTGAAGCTTTCTTT. The encoded protein is CASSGDGLNTEAFF.

V is TRBV19 and J is TRBJ1-1, with D possibly TRBD1 on 6 matching bases. The length of the CDR3 is 17 residues. V was pared by 4 bases and J by 1 base, with 19 bases between. Germline CDR1 reads LNHDA; CDR2 reads SQIVND (reference sequence). This CDR3 is CASSSREDSLPNTEAFF. CDR3 sequence (DNA): TGTGCCAGTAGTAGCCGGGAGGACAGCCTACCGAACACTGAAGCTTTCTTT.

On this clone: Other nucleotide sequences from this sample produce the same CDR3. The rearrangement links TRBV7-2 to TRBJ2-7; no firm D call. The CDR3 spans 14 residues. Germline CDR1 and CDR2: SGHTA and FQGNSA. The V end lost 1 base, the J end lost 3 bases, and 10 bases lay between the germline ends. CDR3 bases: TGTGCCAGCAGCTTAGATCCTGCTAGCTACGAGCAGTACTTC. Translating it yields CASSLDPASYEQYF.

This clone was picked up one time. Other DNA sequences from this sample encode an identical CDR3 as well. The chain links TRBV7-9 to TRBJ2-1; 8 bases line up with TRBD2. The trim removed 0 bases at V and 4 bases at J, leaving 2 bases unmatched. Germline V gene sequence: CDR1 SEHNR, CDR2 FQNEAQ (reference sequence). This CDR3 spans 15 amino acids. This chain's CDR3 is CASSLAAGAYNEQFF. The CDR3 DNA follows: TGTGCCAGCAGCTTAGCAGCGGGAGCTTACAATGAGCAGTTCTTC. Based on the CDR3 plus reference TRBV7-9 and TRBJ2-1, the full variable domain is DTGVSQNPRHKITKRGQNVTFRCDPISEHNRLYWYRQTLGQGPEFLTYFQNEAQLEKSRLLSDRFSAERPKGSFSTLEIQRTEQGDSAMYLCASSLAAGAYNEQFFGPGTRLTVL.

V and J are TRBV28 and TRBJ2-1; D is undetermined. Trimming shortened V by 3 bases and J by 6 bases, and 15 bases separated the two germline ends. The CDR3 loop spans 15 amino acids. CDR1 MDHEN and CDR2 SYDVKM come from the germline V gene. This chain's CDR3 is CASSFELPSLNEQFF. The CDR3 nucleotides are TGTGCCAGCAGTTTCGAGTTACCCTCACTCAATGAGCAGTTCTTC.

This chain links TRBV6-5 with TRBJ2-5, with 7 bases aligning to TRBD1. Losses at the gene ends were 3 bases for V and 5 bases for J; bases not matched to a gene: 3. The CDR3 is 13 amino acids. Per the germline V gene, CDR1 is MNHEY and CDR2 is SVGAGI. CDR3: CASSYPTGETQYF. CDR3 nucleotides: TGTGCCAGCAGTTATCCGACAGGGGAGACCCAGTACTTC.

With respect to this clone: Other DNA sequences within the sample encode an identical CDR3. The chain uses TRBV25-1 and TRBJ2-5; D is undetermined. Germline CDR1 MGHDK, CDR2 SYGVNS. The CDR3 spans 12 residues. The V and J ends lost 6 bases and 1 base respectively, with 6 bases between them. The CDR3 nucleotides are TGTGCCAGCAGCGACCCCCAAGAGACCCAGTACTTC. Protein: CASSDPQETQYF.

The chain is built from TRBV7-8 and TRBJ1-6, with 7 bases lining up with TRBD1. The V and J ends lost 3 bases and 5 bases, in that order; junction bases with no gene match: 4. CDR1 and CDR2 from the germline V gene are SGHVS and FQNEAQ. The CDR3 has 15 residues. Here the CDR3 DNA reads TGTGCCAGCAGCTTGGAGGGGGCGCATAATTCACCCCTCCACTTT. Its protein is CASSLEGAHNSPLHF.

As regards this clone: The same CDR3 can be traced to other DNA sequences in this sample. V usage is TRBV30 and J usage is TRBJ1-1; D gene ambiguous. Germline CDR1 and CDR2: GTSNPN and SVGIG (reference sequence). The V and J ends lost 2 bases and 8 bases respectively, with 9 bases between them. The CDR3 contains 11 residues. This CDR3 reads CAWSFPTEAFF. The CDR3 region has the DNA TGTGCCTGGAGTTTTCCGACAGAAGCTTTCTTT.

The rearrangement uses TRBV9 and TRBJ2-5; a possible D gene is TRBD2 (7 bases). This CDR3 contains 16 residues. Germline CDR1 SGDLS, CDR2 YYNGEE. With 4 bases removed from V and 0 bases from J, the gap between germline ends came to 16 bases. The CDR3, as DNA: TGTGCCAGCAGCAAGGCGGCGGGGGCCAACCAAGAGACCCAGTACTTC. Its translation is CASSKAAGANQETQYF.